This T cell receptor (beta chain) was observed in a study of T cells in Graves' hyperthyroidism and ophthalmopathy. In germline, CDR1 is LGHDT, CDR2 YNNKEL (reference sequence). CDR3 length: 12 amino acids. RNA transcripts yielded amplified TCR beta CDR3 regions. First-round RT-PCR of the TCR CDR3 relied on the HTBI primer set. MiXCR was run by TCRdb on the multiplex PCR reads, yielding one entry per CDR3 protein. The data hold 200,000 to 300,000 distinct CDR3 sequences, with approximately 24% observed a single time. Turning to this clonotype: At one boundary the junction diverges from the germline segment, which might be a read error.

This chain uses TRBV3-1 with TRBJ2-7, with D tentatively TRBD2 (6 bases). Material: blood. The clonotype was recovered from a woman between 40 and 50 years old with Graves' ophthalmopathy. CDR3 sequence: CASSRNQREQYF. The CDR3 region has the DNA TGTGCCAGCAGCCGGAATCAACGGGAGCAATACTTC.